This TCR beta chain was sequenced in a study of blood T cell repertoires in COVID-19. Study-level background: Sites in the United States, Italy and Spain provided acute and convalescent COVID-19 samples. T cells, B-cell-depleted T cells, or PBMCs supplied cDNA or gDNA.

Source study methods: Using reference gene primer amplification, nucleated cell counts were estimated. The data were produced by immunoSEQ multiplex PCR, yet TCRdb's version contains in-frame clones alone and is incomplete. The V and J calls and clone size are taken from that table; D and trimming were inferred from the DNA. The data hold 200,000 to 250,000 clones, with 86% observed a single time. This clone was counted only a few times. Other DNA sequences in this sample translate to the same CDR3. The CDR3 has 13 amino acids. V gave up 2 bases and J gave up 1 base, with 5 bases separating them. The sequencing sample was made of peripheral blood. The receptor comes from a man aged 30-40 years who had recovered from COVID-19. V usage is TRBV12-3 or TRBV12-4 and J usage is TRBJ1-1; D is unresolved. CDR3 DNA: TGTGCCAGCAGTTTATCACAGAACACTGAAGCTTTCTTT. Amino acid sequence: CASSLSQNTEAFF.